Listed below are T cell receptor beta chains from one sample, sequenced in a study of cytomegalovirus exposure and HLA in healthy donors. Here immunoSEQ multiplex PCR was the method, and the copy in TCRdb shows in-frame clones only, minus some. The data show about 82,000 clones, 55% to 65% seen once. Input material: PBMCs. The receptor set was obtained from a woman aged 35 to 49 in good health and CMV-seropositive. CDR3s leave out the opening cysteine and the closing phenylalanine or tryptophan. D genes are given only for firm matches. Size values are once, few and many counts, or a class for expanded clones, and some rows have none.

>NA|TRBD1|TRBJ1-4|TRBV6-5|12
ASSYETGGGKLF
>few|NA|TRBJ1-4|TRBV7-8|13
ASRRTGPDDEKLF
>once|TRBD1|TRBJ2-7|TRBV28|12
ASSGTGLPYEQY
>NA|NA|TRBJ2-7|TRBV25-1|10
ASSGQFYEQY
>NA|TRBD1|TRBJ1-1|TRBV27|14
ASSPDPGQGSTEAF
>NA|TRBD2|TRBJ2-2|TRBV28|14
ASKVAGLRNTGELF
>NA|NA|TRBJ1-1|TRBV5-1|12
ASSLSGMNTEAF
>NA|TRBD1|TRBJ2-5|TRBV5-1|13
ASSSRTGSRKTQY
>NA|NA|TRBJ2-3|TRBV25-1|14
ASSEWALSTTDTQY
>NA|NA|TRBJ1-4|TRBV19|13
ASSPRTEVNEKLF
>NA|NA|TRBJ1-5|TRBV28|12
ATKPRGGNQPQH
>few|NA|TRBJ2-7|TRBV25-1|13
ASSEYSGHPYEQY
>NA|NA|TRBJ2-6|TRBV19|15
ASTLGGHRSGANVLT
>few|TRBD1|TRBJ1-2|TRBV5-1|13
ASSSRGPLVDGYT
>NA|NA|TRBJ2-3|TRBV15|12
ATSQRRAADTQY
>NA|TRBD1|TRBJ1-1|TRBV7-3|14
ASSPQPGTGNTEAF
>few|NA|TRBJ1-4|TRBV4-1|13
ASSQYPGTNEKLF
>few|NA|TRBJ1-4|TRBV11-2|14
ASSPREAQTNEKLF
>few|TRBD1|TRBJ2-3|TRBV6-1|12
EIRDRGRRDTQY
>few|NA|TRBJ2-7|TRBV15|14
ATSRDLVLGVREQY
>NA|TRBD2|TRBJ2-1|TRBV4-1|14
ASSQGGTSGRGEQF
>NA|NA|TRBJ1-5|TRBV27|14
ASSQGWGQGDQPQH
>NA|NA|TRBJ2-3|TRBV25-1|13
AVASRVASTDTQY
>NA|NA|TRBJ1-1|TRBV30|11
AWSQGSATEAF
>NA|NA|TRBJ1-4|TRBV28|11
ASRGPLNEKLF
>NA|TRBD1|TRBJ1-2|TRBV11-2|13
ASSRQGGGDYGYT
>NA|NA|TRBJ2-7|TRBV7-8|13
ASSLRRESLEEQY
>few|TRBD1|TRBJ1-1|TRBV10-2|11
ASSSDRATEAF
>few|TRBD2|TRBJ2-3|TRBV7-2|13
ASSLAAGGSDTQY
>NA|NA|TRBJ2-7|TRBV18|11
ASSPLRGGEQY
>NA|TRBD2|TRBJ2-2|TRBV4-2|13
ASGGVSTNTGELF
>NA|TRBD1|TRBJ1-5|TRBV28|13
ASRPTGGGGQPQH